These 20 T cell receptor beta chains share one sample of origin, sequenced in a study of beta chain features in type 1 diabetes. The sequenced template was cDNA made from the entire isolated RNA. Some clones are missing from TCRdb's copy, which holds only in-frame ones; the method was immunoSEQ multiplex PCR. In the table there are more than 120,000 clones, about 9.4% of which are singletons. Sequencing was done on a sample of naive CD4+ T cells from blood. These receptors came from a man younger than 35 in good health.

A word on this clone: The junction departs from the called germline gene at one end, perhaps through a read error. The CDR3 coding sequence is TGTGCCTGGAGTGAGGACAGGCAAGGGACCCAGTACTTC. Its protein is CAWSEDRQGTQYF. The V and J genes are TRBV30 and TRBJ2-5; 7 bases align to TRBD1. This CDR3 region has 13 residues. CDR1 GTSNPN and CDR2 SVGIG come from the germline V gene (reference sequence).

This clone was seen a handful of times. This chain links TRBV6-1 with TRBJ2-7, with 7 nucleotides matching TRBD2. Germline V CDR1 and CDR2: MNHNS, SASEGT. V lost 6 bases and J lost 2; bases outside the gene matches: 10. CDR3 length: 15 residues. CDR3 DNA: TGTGCCAGCAGGGGCTTGTCGGGGGGTGCCTACGAGCAGTACTTC. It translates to CASRGLSGGAYEQYF.

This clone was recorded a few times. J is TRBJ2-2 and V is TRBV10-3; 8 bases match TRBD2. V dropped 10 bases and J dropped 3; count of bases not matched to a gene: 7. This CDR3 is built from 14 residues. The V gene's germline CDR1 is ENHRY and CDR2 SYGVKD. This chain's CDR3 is CATGGGRDTGELFF. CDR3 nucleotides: TGTGCCACCGGCGGGGGGCGGGACACCGGGGAGCTGTTTTTT.

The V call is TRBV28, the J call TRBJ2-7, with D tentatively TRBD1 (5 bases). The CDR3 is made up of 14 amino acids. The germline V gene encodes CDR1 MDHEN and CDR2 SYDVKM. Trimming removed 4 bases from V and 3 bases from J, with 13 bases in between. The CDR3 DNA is TGTGCCAGCAGTTCCCCCACAGGCATCTACGAGCAGTACTTC. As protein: CASSSPTGIYEQYF.

For the CDR3, the DNA is TGCGCCAGCAGCCAAGGGGGGCAGGGGATTTACGAGCAGTACTTC. Translated, it gives CASSQGGQGIYEQYF. The chain employs TRBV4-1 and TRBJ2-7, with a tentative D call TRBD1 (6 bases). Germline CDR1 is MGHRA and CDR2 is YSYEKL. The V gene lost 1 base and the J gene lost 4 bases, with 14 bases spanning the gap. CDR3 length: 15 residues.

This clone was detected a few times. CDR3 protein: CASSPRDINYGYTF. CDR3 sequence (DNA): TGTGCCAGCAGCCCCCGGGACATTAACTATGGCTACACCTTC. The chain links TRBV7-9 to TRBJ1-2, with D perhaps TRBD1 (6 bases). Germline assignment: CDR1 SEHNR and CDR2 FQNEAQ (reference sequence). V was cut by 5 bases and J by 1 base, with 11 bases left in between. The CDR3 is made up of 14 amino acids.

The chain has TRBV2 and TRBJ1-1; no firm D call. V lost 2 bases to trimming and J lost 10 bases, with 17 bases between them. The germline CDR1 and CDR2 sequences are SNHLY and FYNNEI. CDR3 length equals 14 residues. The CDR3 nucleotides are TGTGCCAGCAGTGAACCGGCGGGTGGAAGAGGAGCTTTCTTT. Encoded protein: CASSEPAGGRGAFF.

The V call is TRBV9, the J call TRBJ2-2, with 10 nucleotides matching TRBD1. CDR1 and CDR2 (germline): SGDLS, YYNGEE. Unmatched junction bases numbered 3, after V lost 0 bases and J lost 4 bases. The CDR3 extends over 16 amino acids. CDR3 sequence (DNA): TGTGCCAGCAGCGTAGCGGGACAGGGGTTCACCGGGGAGCTGTTTTTT. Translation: CASSVAGQGFTGELFF. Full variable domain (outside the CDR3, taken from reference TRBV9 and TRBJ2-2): DSGVTQTPKHLITATGQRVTLRCSPRSGDLSVYWYQQSLDQGLQFLIQYYNGEERAKGNILERFSAQQFPDLHSELNLSSLELGDSALYFCASSVAGQGFTGELFFGEGSRLTVL.

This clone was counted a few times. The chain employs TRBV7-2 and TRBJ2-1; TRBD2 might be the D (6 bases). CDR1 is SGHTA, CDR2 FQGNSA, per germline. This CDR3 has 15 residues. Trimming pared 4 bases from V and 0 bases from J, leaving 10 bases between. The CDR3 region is CASSSRGSSYNEQFF. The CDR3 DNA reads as TGTGCCAGCAGCTCTCGGGGGAGCTCCTACAATGAGCAGTTCTTC.

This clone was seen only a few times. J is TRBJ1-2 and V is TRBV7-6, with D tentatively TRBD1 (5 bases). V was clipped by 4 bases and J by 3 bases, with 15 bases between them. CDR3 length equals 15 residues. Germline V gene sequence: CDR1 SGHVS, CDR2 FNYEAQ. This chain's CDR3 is CASSSAVQGDYGYTF. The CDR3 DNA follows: TGTGCCAGCAGCTCGGCCGTGCAGGGTGACTATGGCTACACCTTC.

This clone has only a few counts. The CDR3 DNA reads TGTGCCGCAGGACAGGGCAACTATGGCTACACCTTC. Amino acid sequence: CAAGQGNYGYTF. The chain uses TRBV30 and TRBJ1-2, with 8 bases identical to TRBD1. The junction had 4 bases not matched to a gene; V was cut back by 8 bases and J by 2 bases. CDR3 length: 12 amino acids. Germline CDR1 is GTSNPN and CDR2 is SVGIG (reference sequence).

CDR3 bases: TGTGCCAGCAGTGTACTAGCGGGGACTACAGATACGCAGTATTTT. This encodes CASSVLAGTTDTQYF. This chain connects TRBV2 to TRBJ2-3; 10 bases align to TRBD2. This CDR3 contains 15 residues. Per germline, CDR1 SNHLY and CDR2 FYNNEI. V trimming: 4 bases; J trimming: 3 bases; junction bases outside the gene matches: 4.

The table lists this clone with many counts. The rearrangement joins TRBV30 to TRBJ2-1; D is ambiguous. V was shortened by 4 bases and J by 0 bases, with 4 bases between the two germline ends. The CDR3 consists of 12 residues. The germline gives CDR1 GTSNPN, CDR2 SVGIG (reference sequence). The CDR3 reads CAWTSSYNEQFF. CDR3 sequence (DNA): TGTGCCTGGACGAGCTCCTACAATGAGCAGTTCTTC.

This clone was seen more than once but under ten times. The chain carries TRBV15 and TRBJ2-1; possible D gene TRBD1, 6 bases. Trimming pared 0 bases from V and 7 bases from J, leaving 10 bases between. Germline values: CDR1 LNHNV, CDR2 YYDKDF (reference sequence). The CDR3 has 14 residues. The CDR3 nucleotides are TGTGCCACCAGCAGAGATCTTAGGGGGAATGAGCAGTTCTTC. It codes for CATSRDLRGNEQFF.

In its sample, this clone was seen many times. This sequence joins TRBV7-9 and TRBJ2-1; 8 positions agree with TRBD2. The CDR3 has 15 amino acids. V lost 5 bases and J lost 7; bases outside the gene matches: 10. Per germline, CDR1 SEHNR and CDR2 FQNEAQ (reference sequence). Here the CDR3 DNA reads TGTGCCAGCAGCCGACCAGGGACTAGTCAGAATGAGCAGTTCTTC. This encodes CASSRPGTSQNEQFF.

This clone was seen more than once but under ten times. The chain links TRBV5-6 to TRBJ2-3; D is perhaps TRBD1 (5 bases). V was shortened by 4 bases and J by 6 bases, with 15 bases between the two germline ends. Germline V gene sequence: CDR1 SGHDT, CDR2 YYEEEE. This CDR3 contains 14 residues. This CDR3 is CASSQKTEEDTQYF. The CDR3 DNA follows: TGTGCCAGCAGCCAAAAGACAGAGGAGGATACGCAGTATTTT.

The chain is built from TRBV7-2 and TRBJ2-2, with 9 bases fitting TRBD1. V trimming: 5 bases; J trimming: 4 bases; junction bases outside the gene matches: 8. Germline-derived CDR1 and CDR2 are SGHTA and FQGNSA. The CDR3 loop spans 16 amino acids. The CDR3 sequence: CASSPRTGVSTGELFF. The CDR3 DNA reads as TGTGCCAGCAGCCCCAGGACAGGGGTGAGCACCGGGGAGCTGTTTTTT.

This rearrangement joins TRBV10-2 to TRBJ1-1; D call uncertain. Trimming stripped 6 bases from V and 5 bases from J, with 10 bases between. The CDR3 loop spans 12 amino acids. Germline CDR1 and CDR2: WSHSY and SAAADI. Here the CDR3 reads CASSHLKTEAFF. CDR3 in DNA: TGCGCCAGCAGCCATCTAAAAACTGAAGCTTTCTTT.

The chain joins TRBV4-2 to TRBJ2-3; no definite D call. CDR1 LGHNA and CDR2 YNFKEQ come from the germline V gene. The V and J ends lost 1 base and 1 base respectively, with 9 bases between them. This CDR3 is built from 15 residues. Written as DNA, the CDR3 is TGTGCCAGCAGCCAAGGTCCCTCGGGCACAGATACGCAGTATTTT. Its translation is CASSQGPSGTDTQYF.

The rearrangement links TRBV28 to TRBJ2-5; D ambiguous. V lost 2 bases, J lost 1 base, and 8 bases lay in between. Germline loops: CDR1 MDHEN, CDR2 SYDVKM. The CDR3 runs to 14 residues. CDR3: CASSLPRLQETQYF. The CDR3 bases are TGTGCCAGCAGTTTACCTCGACTCCAAGAGACCCAGTACTTC.